A selection of T cell receptor beta chains follows, all from one sample in a study of control samples from healthy donors and cancer patients. Profiling relied on immunoSEQ multiplex PCR, and the TCRdb table lists in-frame clones only, not all of them. In the table there are about 120,000 clones, about nine tenths of which are singletons. Material: blood. These receptor sequences come from a man aged 40-50 years in good health. Both conserved end residues are part of each CDR3. A D gene is named only where the DNA matches it firmly. Not all rows give a size; the values are once, few, many and, for expanded clones, a class.

v_gene: TRBV6-6
j_gene: TRBJ2-2
abundance: NA
d_gene: TRBD1
CDR3nt: TGTGCCAGCAGTTACGGGCAGGGGGCTCGGGGGGAGCTGTTTTTT
CDR3aa: CASSYGQGARGELFF

v_gene: TRBV6-6
j_gene: TRBJ1-5
abundance: NA
d_gene: NA
CDR3nt: TGTGCCAGCAGTTTAATTCGTCAGAGCAATCAGCCCCAGCATTTT
CDR3aa: CASSLIRQSNQPQHF

v_gene: TRBV18
j_gene: TRBJ2-2
abundance: once
d_gene: NA
CDR3nt: TGTGCCAGCTCACCCAGACTAGGGACCGGGGAGCTGTTTTTT
CDR3aa: CASSPRLGTGELFF

v_gene: TRBV7-9
j_gene: TRBJ1-2
abundance: once
d_gene: NA
CDR3nt: TGTGCCAGCAGCTTAATAAAGGACTCCACCTTC
CDR3aa: CASSLIKDSTF

v_gene: TRBV10-3
j_gene: TRBJ1-1
abundance: NA
d_gene: NA
CDR3nt: TGTGCCATCAGGAGCAGGGAGGCGAACACTGAAGCTTTCTTT
CDR3aa: CAIRSREANTEAFF

v_gene: TRBV30
j_gene: TRBJ2-7
abundance: NA
d_gene: NA
CDR3nt: TGTGCCTGGACCGCTCGGGACAAGTTCTACGAGCAGTACTTC
CDR3aa: CAWTARDKFYEQYF

v_gene: TRBV2
j_gene: TRBJ1-5
abundance: NA
d_gene: TRBD1
CDR3nt: TGTGCCAGCAGAGACGGGACAGTTGGCAATCAGCCCCAGCATTTT
CDR3aa: CASRDGTVGNQPQHF

v_gene: TRBV6-2/TRBV6-3
j_gene: TRBJ1-2
abundance: NA
d_gene: TRBD1
CDR3nt: TGTGCCAGCAGTTACTGGACAGGGGGATATGGCTACACCTTC
CDR3aa: CASSYWTGGYGYTF

v_gene: TRBV7-6
j_gene: TRBJ2-1
abundance: NA
d_gene: TRBD1
CDR3nt: TGTGCCAGCAGCTCAATTCGGGACAGGGGGCGCAGTGAGCAGTTCTTC
CDR3aa: CASSSIRDRGRSEQFF

v_gene: TRBV6-5
j_gene: TRBJ2-3
abundance: NA
d_gene: NA
CDR3nt: TGTGCCAGTCAATTGCAGGGACGCACAGATACGCAGTATTTT
CDR3aa: CASQLQGRTDTQYF

v_gene: TRBV19
j_gene: TRBJ2-3
abundance: NA
d_gene: NA
CDR3nt: TGTGCCAGTAGTATAACTAGCTTTAGCACAGATACGCAGTATTTT
CDR3aa: CASSITSFSTDTQYF

v_gene: TRBV9
j_gene: TRBJ2-2
abundance: NA
d_gene: NA
CDR3nt: TGTGCCAGCAGCCCCCGGTGGGGCAGCACCGGGGAGCTGTTTTTT
CDR3aa: CASSPRWGSTGELFF

v_gene: TRBV7-9
j_gene: TRBJ2-7
abundance: NA
d_gene: NA
CDR3nt: TGTGCCAGCAGCCAGGTGGAGTCCTACGAGCAGTACTTC
CDR3aa: CASSQVESYEQYF

v_gene: TRBV9
j_gene: TRBJ1-1
abundance: NA
d_gene: TRBD1
CDR3nt: TGTGCCAGCAGCGTAGACAACAGGGGCTGGGCTGAAGCTTTCTTT
CDR3aa: CASSVDNRGWAEAFF

v_gene: TRBV28
j_gene: TRBJ1-2
abundance: NA
d_gene: TRBD1
CDR3nt: TGTGCCAGCAGTGCTCGGGACAGGGGGGTGAATGGCTACACCTTC
CDR3aa: CASSARDRGVNGYTF

v_gene: TRBV16
j_gene: TRBJ2-1
abundance: NA
d_gene: NA
CDR3nt: TGTGCCAGCAGCCAATCTCAGGGGCGTTACAATGAGCAGTTCTTC
CDR3aa: CASSQSQGRYNEQFF

v_gene: TRBV2
j_gene: TRBJ2-7
abundance: NA
d_gene: NA
CDR3nt: TGTGCCAGCAGACAACAGGCCCAGGGGGAGCAGTACTTC
CDR3aa: CASRQQAQGEQYF

v_gene: TRBV18
j_gene: TRBJ1-1
abundance: NA
d_gene: NA
CDR3nt: TGTGCCAGCTCACAAGTCATGGTGGCAGGGCTAGGGACTGAAGCTTTCTTT
CDR3aa: CASSQVMVAGLGTEAFF